This T cell receptor (beta chain) was obtained from a study of blood T cell repertoires in COVID-19. Study in general: The study drew acute and convalescent COVID-19 samples from the United States, Italy and Spain. Sample material is recorded as cDNA or gDNA derived from T cells, B-cell-depleted T cells, or PBMCs.

The CDR3 extends over 14 amino acids. V was clipped by 4 bases and J by 7 bases, with 16 bases between them. Germline loops: CDR1 LGHNT, CDR2 FRNRAP. Study processing details: Estimation of nucleated cell counts was performed using reference gene primer amplification. Only in-frame clones appear in the TCRdb table, and some are missing; sequencing was by immunoSEQ multiplex PCR. V, J and clone size are taken as reported in that table, and D and trimming were inferred from the DNA itself. The sample holds just under 250,000 clones, roughly 91% seen once. Sequencing used PBMCs or T cells enriched from blood (not recorded which). This sequence was found in a woman under 40 who had recovered from COVID-19. The rearrangement joins TRBV12-5 to TRBJ1-2; D possibly corresponds to TRBD1 (6 bases). This CDR3 is CASGYDTGYSGYTF. The CDR3 DNA reads TGTGCTAGTGGTTACGACACAGGGTACTCTGGCTACACCTTC.